This TCR beta chain was captured by sequencing in a study of cytomegalovirus exposure and HLA in healthy donors. Findings and caveats of the study: According to a later analysis, donors in an Asian-associated ancestry cluster reportedly had fewer N-insertions than the roughly 670-donor mean. Researchers reported in a later analysis that common viral pathogens appeared linked to several top clusters. The majority of TCR sequences were rare, yet some public TCRs appeared in many donors.

Worth noting for this clone: Its antigen is unidentified.

In the PCR, 60 Vbeta and 13 Jbeta primers were used. Assay: immunoSEQ multiplex PCR; the TCRdb copy retains only in-frame clones and omits some. This sample carries about 160,000 clones, around 76% of them seen once, and the ten largest clones take about 1.9%. When sampled, the donors appeared nominally healthy, though they likely had unrecorded immune exposures. The CDR3 covers 15 residues. V shed 2 bases and J shed 4 bases, with 16 bases lying between them. The V gene's germline CDR1 is SGHDT and CDR2 YYEEEE. The sample taken for sequencing was PBMCs. The clonotype comes from a female donor in good health and CMV-seronegative. This chain connects TRBV5-6 to TRBJ2-7; D might be TRBD2 (6 bases). In nucleotides, the CDR3 is TGTGCCAGCAGCTTTTTCCAGGACGGGAGTTACGAGCAGTACTTC. As protein: CASSFFQDGSYEQYF.